The 21 T cell receptor beta chains in this list originate from one sample, sequenced in a study of T cells in Graves' hyperthyroidism and ophthalmopathy. The TCR beta CDR3 regions underwent amplification using RNA transcripts as the source. Primed by the HTBI set, a first-round RT-PCR was run on the TCR CDR3. TCRdb re-derived calls from the multiplex PCR reads in MiXCR, one entry per CDR3 protein. The profile shows about 700,000 distinct CDR3 sequences, 11% to 15% of them singletons. Sequences were obtained from blood. The receptors come from a young woman with Graves' hyperthyroidism.

This clonotype was recorded at least ten times. The chain combines TRBV28 with TRBJ2-1, with D tentatively TRBD1 or TRBD2 (6 bases each). This CDR3 has 13 residues. The germline V gene has CDR1 MDHEN and CDR2 SYDVKM. Trimming stripped 7 bases from V and 8 bases from J, with 15 bases between. This CDR3 is CASNHHGGHEQFF. In DNA form, the CDR3 reads TGTGCCAGCAACCATCACGGGGGCCATGAGCAGTTCTTC. Drawing the rest from reference TRBV28 and TRBJ2-1, the complete variable domain is DVKVTQSSRYLVKRTGEKVFLECVQDMDHENMFWYRQDPGLGLRLIYFSYDVKMKEKGDIPEGYSVSREKKERFSLILESASTNQTSMYLCASNHHGGHEQFFGPGTRLTVL.

The chain is built from TRBV7-9 and TRBJ1-3; the D is unclear. This CDR3 is 14 amino acids long. CDR1 is SEHNR and CDR2 is FQNEAQ in the germline V gene (reference sequence). V was pared by 5 bases and J by 0 bases, with 8 bases between. This CDR3 reads CASSHPFSGNTIYF. The CDR3 DNA follows: TGTGCCAGCAGCCATCCCTTCTCTGGAAACACCATATATTTT.

This clonotype was found a few times. The chain employs TRBV28 and TRBJ2-3; unclear D gene. Germline CDR1 reads MDHEN; CDR2 reads SYDVKM. The CDR3 loop spans 11 amino acids. Deletions cut 6 bases from V and 10 bases from J, with 11 bases between. The CDR3 region has the DNA TGTGCCAGCAGATCTAACTTGGCGCAGTATTTT. Protein: CASRSNLAQYF.

A few counts support this clonotype. The chain links TRBV6-2 or TRBV6-3 to TRBJ2-7; 10 bases line up with TRBD2. This CDR3 is 14 amino acids long. Trimming cost V 7 bases and J 8 bases; bases outside gene matches: 11. Germline V gives CDR1 MNHEY, CDR2 SVGEGT. In DNA, the CDR3 is TGTGCCAGCACCACGGGAGGGACTAGCGAACAGCAGTACTTC. This codes for CASTTGGTSEQQYF.

This clonotype has more than one count but fewer than ten. The chain is built from TRBV29-1 and TRBJ2-5; perhaps TRBD2 as D (6 bases). Trimming removed 4 bases at V and 5 bases at J, with 11 bases between. CDR1 is SQVTM, CDR2 ANQGSEA, per germline. This CDR3 spans 12 amino acids. This CDR3 is CSVVDRGETQYF. The CDR3 DNA reads TGCAGCGTTGTTGATCGGGGGGAGACCCAGTACTTC.

This clonotype was observed a handful of times. The chain is built from TRBV7-9 and TRBJ2-7; TRBD2 agrees at 11 bases. Trimming took 4 bases from V and 0 from J; bases not matched to a gene: 5. The CDR3 is made up of 16 amino acids. Germline lookup yields CDR1 SEHNR and CDR2 FQNEAQ (reference sequence). CDR3 DNA: TGTGCCAGCAGCTCAAAACTAGCGGGAGTCTCCTACGAGCAGTACTTC. This sequence encodes CASSSKLAGVSYEQYF.

CDR3 sequence: CASSSAGAGGQPQHF. The CDR3 DNA is TGTGCCAGCAGTTCGGCAGGCGCCGGTGGTCAGCCCCAGCATTTT. The chain combines TRBV12-3 or TRBV12-4 with TRBJ1-5; D unresolved. The CDR3 is 15 residues long. Trimming removed 4 bases from V and 6 bases from J, with 16 bases in between.

This clonotype came up many times. An end of the junction differs from the germline gene, which may be a read error. V gene TRBV20-1 combines with J gene TRBJ2-3; D possibly corresponds to TRBD2 (5 bases). The CDR3 is made up of 15 amino acids. Germline V gives CDR1 DFQATT, CDR2 SNEGSKA (reference sequence). The CDR3 here is CSTRVLGSGTDTQYF. DNA for the CDR3: TGCAGTACTAGGGTACTGGGCTCTGGCACAGATACGCAGTATTTT.

This clonotype was counted a few times. CDR3 in amino acids: CASSFTGFPHEQYF. CDR3 nucleotides: TGCGCCAGCAGCTTTACAGGGTTTCCCCACGAGCAGTACTTC. The genes are TRBV5-1 and TRBJ2-7; TRBD1 might be the D (6 bases). Trimming took 2 bases from V and 5 from J, leaving 14 bases between them. The CDR3 runs 14 residues. Germline values: CDR1 SGHRS, CDR2 YFSETQ.

The rearrangement uses TRBV29-1 and TRBJ2-1; D is unresolved. The CDR3 has 10 residues. The germline V gene has CDR1 SQVTM and CDR2 ANQGSEA. The V end was cut by 6 bases, the J end by 8 bases, with 8 bases between. The chain's CDR3 is CSVFGDEQFF. As DNA, the CDR3 is TGCAGCGTCTTCGGCGATGAGCAGTTCTTC.

This clonotype came up many times. The V gene is TRBV2, the J gene TRBJ2-1; 7 nucleotides match TRBD2. Germline V gene lookup returns CDR1 SNHLY and CDR2 FYNNEI. V lost 6 bases, J lost 6 bases, and 11 bases stayed unmatched. The CDR3 has 15 residues. CDR3 nucleotides: TGTGCCAGCAGCGACTCTGCGGGAGAGCTCAATGAGCAGTTCTTC. This encodes CASSDSAGELNEQFF.

This clonotype was seen a handful of times. V is TRBV7-3 and J is TRBJ2-1, with TRBD2 identical over 7 bases. The V gene end was trimmed by 1 base and the J gene end by 0 bases; junction bases not matched to a gene: 6. Per germline, CDR1 SGHTA and CDR2 FQGTGA. CDR3 size: 17 residues. DNA of the CDR3: TGTGCCAGCAGCTTAAATCCTAGCGGTAGCTCCTACAATGAGCAGTTCTTC. Translating it yields CASSLNPSGSSYNEQFF.

The rearrangement uses TRBV15 and TRBJ2-1; D may be TRBD1 (6 bases). V dropped 5 bases and J dropped 3 bases, with 14 bases sitting between them. Germline values: CDR1 LNHNV, CDR2 YYDKDF (reference sequence). CDR3 length: 15 amino acids. The CDR3 bases are TGTGCCACCAGCCCAGATCAGGGGCACTACAATGAGCAGTTCTTC. It translates to CATSPDQGHYNEQFF.

This clonotype was counted at least ten times. The V gene is TRBV11-2, the J gene TRBJ2-2; D remains ambiguous. This CDR3 is built from 15 residues. In germline, CDR1 is SGHAT, CDR2 FQNNGV. Trimming shortened V by 0 bases and J by 4 bases, and 9 bases separated the two germline ends. The CDR3 reads CASSLDLSSTGELFF. The CDR3 nucleotides are TGTGCCAGCAGCTTAGACCTCTCGAGCACCGGGGAGCTGTTTTTT.

This sequence joins TRBV6-6 and TRBJ2-7, with 7 bases identical to TRBD1. J gave up 3 bases and V 2 bases, and 7 bases lay outside the gene matches. This CDR3 is built from 15 residues. The germline V gene has CDR1 MNHNY and CDR2 SVGAGI (reference sequence). DNA for the CDR3: TGTGCCAGCAGTTACGACAGGGCTAGGGTCTACGAGCAGTACTTC. This encodes CASSYDRARVYEQYF.

This clonotype was detected only a few times. The V gene is TRBV6-2 or TRBV6-3, the J gene TRBJ1-2; the D is unclear. V lost 6 bases and J lost 4, with 15 bases in between. CDR1 MNHEY and CDR2 SVGEGT come from the germline V gene. The CDR3 extends over 14 amino acids. The DNA of the CDR3 is TGTGCCAGCAGCCGGACGGTGGCTCTCTATGGCTACACCTTC. Encoded protein: CASSRTVALYGYTF.

The chain is built from TRBV19 and TRBJ2-2, with D perhaps matching TRBD1 (5 bases). The CDR3 has 14 residues. Trimming shortened V by 8 bases and J by 1 base, and 11 bases separated the two germline ends. CDR1 is LNHDA, CDR2 SQIVND, per germline (reference sequence). This CDR3 is CASRTGENTGELFF. The CDR3 nucleotides are TGTGCCAGTCGCACAGGAGAGAACACCGGGGAGCTGTTTTTT.

This clonotype was seen at least ten times. The J gene is TRBJ1-1, the V gene TRBV5-1; D uncertain. Germline V gene sequence: CDR1 SGHRS, CDR2 YFSETQ. Trimming took 5 bases from V and 1 from J, leaving 9 bases between them. The length of the CDR3 is 13 residues. This CDR3 reads CASRFTENTEAFF. DNA of the CDR3: TGCGCCAGCAGATTTACAGAGAACACTGAAGCTTTCTTT.

V usage is TRBV7-9 and J usage is TRBJ2-3, with D unclear. This CDR3 has 15 residues. From germline, CDR1 is SEHNR and CDR2 FQNEAQ (reference sequence). V was cut by 5 bases and J by 1 base, with 13 bases left in between. The CDR3 coding sequence is TGTGCCAGCAGCCTGATCCGGGTGGGCACAGATACGCAGTATTTT. Residues: CASSLIRVGTDTQYF.

This clonotype showed up many times. The V gene is TRBV28, the J gene TRBJ2-1; 9 bases line up with TRBD2. The CDR3 length is 15 residues. J gave up 4 bases and V 8 bases, and 9 bases lay outside the gene matches. The germline V gene has CDR1 MDHEN and CDR2 SYDVKM. In DNA, the CDR3 is TGTGCCAGCTTAAGTAGCGGGAGCGGTTACAATGAGCAGTTCTTC. Its translation: CASLSSGSGYNEQFF.

This clonotype has a handful of counts. The V gene is TRBV25-1, the J gene TRBJ2-3, with D perhaps assigned TRBD1 or TRBD2 (7 bases each). The CDR3 is made up of 16 amino acids. V lost 4 bases to trimming and J lost 8 bases, with 22 bases between them. The germline V gene encodes CDR1 MGHDK and CDR2 SYGVNS. The DNA of the CDR3 is TGTGCCAGCAGTGGTCTGGGAGGGGGCTTGGCAGGTACGCAGTATTTT. It yields the protein CASSGLGGGLAGTQYF.